This TCR beta chain was sequenced for a study of T cells in Graves' hyperthyroidism and ophthalmopathy. V trimming: 4 bases; J trimming: 5 bases; junction bases outside the gene matches: 4. From germline, CDR1 is SGHRS and CDR2 YFSETQ. The CDR3 is made up of 15 amino acids. This clonotype was detected ten times or more. Diagnosis rested on symptoms, serum thyroxine and TRAb, thyroid ultrasound, and orbital computed tomography. Researchers took RNA transcripts and amplified the TCR beta CDR3 regions from them. Carried out on the TCR CDR3, a first-round RT-PCR used the HTBI primer set. TCRdb called the multiplex PCR reads again in MiXCR, with one record for every CDR3 protein. This sample carries 50,000 to 55,000 distinct CDR3 sequences, approximately 48% of them seen once, and the ten largest clones take roughly 9.7%.

The rearrangement joins TRBV5-1 to TRBJ1-6; 9 bases line up with TRBD1. The sample taken for sequencing was blood. The receptor's source is a woman between 45 and 60 years old with Graves' ophthalmopathy. The CDR3 region is CASSARTGDNSPLHF. The DNA for the CDR3 is TGCGCCAGCAGCGCCAGGACAGGGGATAATTCACCCCTCCACTTT.